A selection of T cell receptor beta chains follows, all from one sample in a study of Graves' ophthalmopathy and Graves' hyperthyroidism. TCRdb reprocessed the multiplex PCR reads with MiXCR, giving one entry per CDR3 protein. The profile shows approximately 500,000 distinct CDR3 sequences, around an eighth of them singletons. Sequencing used blood. These receptors originate from a woman aged 25 to 39 with Graves' ophthalmopathy. Both conserved end residues are part of each CDR3.

v_call,cdr3_aa
TRBV2,CASSEADSGGLIAKNIKYF
TRBV20-1,CSAISSVGGTQYF
TRBV19,CASSKQAMEGYTF
TRBV3-1,CASSPDQGATTGELFF
TRBV10-3,CAVSTSGGHPTYEQYF
TRBV12-3/TRBV12-4,CASSWTGLDQPQHF
TRBV15,CATTSDGHGRRSGYTF
TRBV20-1,CSASADHNQPQHF
TRBV11-2,CASSLFSSNTGELFF
TRBV28,CASSRQGTLTETQYF
TRBV6-2/TRBV6-3,CASTPTGTLNTEAFF
TRBV6-1,CASRRILLDGYTF
TRBV24-1,CATSDPKTQGSQPQHF
TRBV6-1,CASSRRGGPGETQYF
TRBV20-1,CSARERMSTEAFF